This T cell receptor beta chain was captured in a study of shared clonotypes between healthy human individuals. Here immunoSEQ multiplex PCR was the method, and the copy in TCRdb shows in-frame clones only, minus some. Altogether 2 million to 2.5 million clones are present, about 93% being singletons, with the ten largest covering 1.5% to 2%. The CDR3 extends over 14 amino acids. The V gene's germline CDR1 is MNHEY and CDR2 SMNVEV (reference sequence). Trimming cost V 6 bases and J 0 bases, with 12 bases left between them. Naive CD8 cells lacked CD45RO, underwent positive selection for CCR7 and left out terminally differentiated effector memory CD45RA+ cells. Those who donated were healthy HIV-negative adults, with no recent acute infections or vaccinations reported.

Material for sequencing was naive CD8+ T cells from PBMCs. This chain links TRBV27 with TRBJ2-7; D possibly uses TRBD1 or TRBD2 (7 bases each). The sequence came from a man younger than 35 in good health. Some clones in this sample may be carry-over from other donors' samples. The CDR3, as DNA: TGTGCCAGCAGGAGCGGGGACAGCTCCTACGAGCAGTACTTC. Protein: CASRSGDSSYEQYF.